This entry lists 23 T cell receptor beta chains sequenced from one sample in a study of T cells in Graves' hyperthyroidism and ophthalmopathy (dated by TCRdb to about 2019). Library preparation used multiplex PCR. Sequencer: Illumina HiSeq 2000. TCR beta CDR3 regions were amplified from RNA transcripts. The first round of RT-PCR for the TCR CDR3 was performed with the HTBI primer set and the Qiagen OneStep RT-PCR kit. TCRdb passed the public sequencing reads through fastp at Q25 and MiXCR, retaining productive beta sequences. Every distinct CDR3 protein forms one entry, paired with its most common genes and DNA. This sample lists around 190,000 distinct CDR3 sequences; about 17% were detected once. The ten largest clones capture 53% of the sample. The sequenced material came from blood. These receptors were taken from a woman in her forties or fifties with Graves' hyperthyroidism.

In its sample, this clonotype was seen many times. The chain is built from TRBV10-3 and TRBJ1-6; 9 nucleotides line up with TRBD1. There are 15 residues in the CDR3. Looked up from germline, CDR1 is ENHRY and CDR2 is SYGVKD. V gave up 4 bases and J gave up 7 bases; unmatched junction bases: 5. Here the CDR3 DNA reads TGTGCCATCAGTGTCGGGACAGGGCAGAATTCACCCCTCCACTTT. Its protein product is CAISVGTGQNSPLHF.

This clonotype is a singleton in its sample. The rearrangement links TRBV7-3 to TRBJ2-5; either TRBD1 or TRBD2 may fit D (6 bases each). The DNA end lines up better with TRBJ2-1; the J call may be wrong. Germline V CDR1 and CDR2: SGHTA, FQGTGA. This CDR3 has 18 residues. CDR3 DNA sequence: TGTGCCAGCAGCTTAACGTTAACTTCGGTAGGGGGGCAAGAGACCCAGTTCTTC. Amino acids: CASSLTLTSVGGQETQFF.

There are a few counts of this clonotype. A much bigger clone sits one base away, suggesting this may be a read error. This chain uses TRBV11-2 with TRBJ1-1; D is possibly TRBD1 (5 bases). Germline loops: CDR1 SGHAT, CDR2 FQNNGV. The CDR3 runs 13 residues. Between the trimmed V and J ends, which lost 5 bases and 8 bases, there was a span of 15 bases. The CDR3: CASSIASNREAFF. The CDR3 DNA sequence: TGTGCCAGCAGCATAGCATCCAACAGGGAAGCTTTCTTT.

This clonotype was picked up a small number of times. The chain combines TRBV29-1 with TRBJ1-1, with D unclear. The germline V gene encodes CDR1 SQVTM and CDR2 ANQGSEA. The CDR3 is 8 amino acids. CDR3 protein: CSSPEAFF. The CDR3 DNA follows: TGCAGTTCCCCTGAAGCTTTCTTT.

Points on this clonotype: A much larger clone is a single base away; this may be a read error. The chain employs TRBV7-6 and TRBJ2-3; D call uncertain. Germline CDR1 and CDR2: SGHVS and FNYEAQ. CDR3 length equals 15 residues. The CDR3 DNA sequence: TGTGCCAGCAGCTTAGCGGACGGTATCACAGATACGCAGTGTTTT. This gives the protein CASSLADGITDTQCF.

This clonotype has more than one count but fewer than ten. This may arise from a read error, as a much more abundant clone is one base away. The chain is built from TRBV20-1 and TRBJ2-7; D could derive from TRBD1 or TRBD2 (6 bases each). The V and J ends lost 6 bases and 4 bases respectively, with 22 bases between them. CDR1 and CDR2 (germline): DFQATT, SNEGSKA (reference sequence). The CDR3 has 15 amino acids. This chain's CDR3 is CSAPGVRGRIYEQYF. For the CDR3, the DNA is TGCAGTGCCCCAGGGGTACGGGGGCGTATTTACGAGCAGTACTTC.

In this sample, this clonotype turned up a few times. The chain links TRBV7-8 to TRBJ1-5; D not certain. This CDR3 region has 14 residues. V shed 0 bases and J shed 7 bases, with 10 bases lying between them. The germline CDR1 and CDR2 sequences are SGHVS and FQNEAQ. CDR3 residues: CASSLAPYYQPQHF. The DNA of the CDR3 is TGTGCCAGCAGCTTAGCCCCATACTACCAGCCCCAGCATTTT. The full variable domain, its missing parts supplied by reference TRBV7-8 and TRBJ1-5, is GAGVSQSPRYKVAKRGQDVALRCDPISGHVSLFWYQQALGQGPEFLTYFQNEAQLDKSGLPSDRFFAERPEGSVSTLKIQRTQQEDSAVYLCASSLAPYYQPQHFGDGTRLSIL.

The sample holds a few counts of this clonotype. The V gene is TRBV9, the J gene TRBJ1-6; unclear D gene. Looked up from germline, CDR1 is SGDLS and CDR2 is YYNGEE. Trimming left V 0 bases short and J 3 bases short, with 7 bases between. The CDR3 is 15 amino acids. DNA of the CDR3: TGTGCCAGCAGCGTAGCAGAAAGCTATAATTCACCCCTCCACTTT. Translated, it gives CASSVAESYNSPLHF.

This clonotype was seen many times. The chain recombines TRBV11-2 with TRBJ1-1; tentative D call: TRBD1 (6 bases). This CDR3 is 14 amino acids long. CDR1 and CDR2 (germline): SGHAT, FQNNGV. V lost 0 bases and J lost 9, with 14 bases in between. CDR3 in DNA: TGTGCCAGCAGCTTAGAGGGTAAGGGGGGCCAAGCTTTCTTT. Translation gives CASSLEGKGGQAFF.

Ten or more counts support this clonotype. In DNA, the CDR3 is TGCAGTGCTGCCATACTAGCGGGAGTTGCCCACGAGCAGTACTTC. It yields the protein CSAAILAGVAHEQYF. The chain couples TRBV20-1 to TRBJ2-7, with 11 bases fitting TRBD2. This CDR3 has 15 amino acids. Germline loops: CDR1 DFQATT, CDR2 SNEGSKA (reference sequence). The J segment lost 5 bases and the V segment lost 5 bases, leaving 11 bases of the junction unmatched.

This clonotype was observed many times. The chain links TRBV12-3 or TRBV12-4 to TRBJ2-1; 7 bases fit TRBD2. The CDR3 has 16 amino acids. Trimming at V came to 2 bases and at J to 5 bases, leaving 9 bases not matched to a gene. CDR3: CASSLSGRGSDNEQFF. The CDR3 DNA follows: TGTGCCAGCAGTTTATCTGGGAGGGGTAGTGACAATGAGCAGTTCTTC.

This clonotype was counted only a few times. The chain is built from TRBV5-1 and TRBJ1-2, with TRBD1 as a possible D gene (6 bases). V dropped 0 bases and J dropped 2 bases, with 14 bases sitting between them. CDR1 is SGHRS, CDR2 YFSETQ, per germline. There are 16 residues in the CDR3. In nucleotides, the CDR3 is TGCGCCAGCAGCTTGGGCCTTTCCACAGGGAACTATGGCTACACCTTC. This translates into CASSLGLSTGNYGYTF.

This clonotype was observed many times. The V gene is TRBV29-1, the J gene TRBJ1-1; D unresolved. Trimming took 7 bases from V and 5 from J, leaving 17 bases between them. The CDR3 extends over 13 amino acids. CDR1 SQVTM and CDR2 ANQGSEA come from the germline V gene. Here the CDR3 reads CSATSGRGTEAFF. The CDR3 DNA follows: TGCAGCGCGACGAGCGGGCGGGGTACTGAAGCTTTCTTT.

This clonotype has only a few counts. The chain uses TRBV3-1 and TRBJ2-5; 14 bases agree with TRBD2. Losses at the gene ends were 6 bases for V and 1 base for J; bases not matched to a gene: 7. This CDR3 spans 17 amino acids. Germline V gene sequence: CDR1 LGHDT, CDR2 YNNKEL (reference sequence). As DNA, the CDR3 is TGTGCCAGCAGGCGTGGGACTAGCGGGAGCCCCCAAGAGACCCAGTACTTC. Translating gives CASRRGTSGSPQETQYF.

Regarding this clonotype: A much larger clone lies one base from this, so it may be a read error. The gene calls are TRBV13 and TRBJ2-1; unclear D gene. The CDR3 is made up of 16 amino acids. Trimming removed 5 bases at V and 9 bases at J, with 23 bases between. Germline V CDR1 and CDR2: PRHDT, FYEKMQ (reference sequence). The CDR3 nucleotides read TGTGCCAGCAGCCCATCCTTTGGAGCGTCGACGGGTGAGCAGTTCTTC. Translating gives CASSPSFGASTGEQFF.

This clonotype turned up a few times. This chain joins TRBV28 and TRBJ1-6; tentative D call: TRBD1 (6 bases). The V end lost 0 bases, the J end lost 0 bases, and 15 bases lay between the germline ends. CDR1 is MDHEN, CDR2 SYDVKM, per germline. This CDR3 has 19 residues. The CDR3: CASSLWNTRGYSYNSPLHF. The CDR3 nucleotides read TGTGCCAGCAGTTTATGGAACACGAGGGGGTACTCCTATAATTCACCCCTCCACTTT.

The chain carries TRBV6-5 and TRBJ2-2, with D hard to call. This CDR3 has 15 amino acids. V lost 0 bases and J 5 bases, leaving 10 bases between the germline ends. Germline CDR1 reads MNHEY; CDR2 reads SVGAGI. This chain's CDR3 is CASSYSTLQTGELFF. In DNA form, the CDR3 reads TGTGCCAGCAGTTACTCTACACTCCAGACCGGGGAGCTGTTTTTT.

This clonotype occurred many times. J is TRBJ2-1 and V is TRBV6-2 or TRBV6-3; D possibly corresponds to TRBD1 (6 bases). The CDR3 covers 17 residues. With 5 bases removed from V and 2 bases from J, the gap between germline ends came to 19 bases. CDR1 MNHEY and CDR2 SVGEGT come from the germline V gene. For the CDR3, the DNA is TGTGCCAGCAGTACCGACCCAGGGACACCTGCCTACAATGAGCAGTTCTTC. It is translated as CASSTDPGTPAYNEQFF.

At least ten counts were recorded for this clonotype. The CDR3 bases are TGTGCCAGCAGTCCCGGGACAGGGGTGAGAAGGGAGCTGTTTTTT. Translated: CASSPGTGVRRELFF. The rearrangement uses TRBV2 and TRBJ2-2; 10 bases fit TRBD1. CDR1 and CDR2 (germline): SNHLY, FYNNEI. V shed 5 bases and J 9 bases; nucleotides not matched to a gene: 9. The CDR3 consists of 15 residues.

This clonotype was seen more than once but under ten times. The chain is built from TRBV20-1 and TRBJ1-1; D is undetermined. Trimming pared 6 bases from V and 1 base from J, leaving 12 bases between. In germline, CDR1 is DFQATT, CDR2 SNEGSKA (reference sequence). The CDR3 totals 13 residues. The CDR3 region is CSASATQNTEAFF. The DNA for the CDR3 is TGCAGTGCCTCGGCGACTCAGAACACTGAAGCTTTCTTT.

This clonotype was seen ten or more times. This chain connects TRBV12-3 or TRBV12-4 to TRBJ1-1; D unclear. The CDR3 spans 14 residues. V was pared by 3 bases and J by 4 bases, with 12 bases between. The CDR3 region is CASSFNPPSTEAFF. The CDR3 region has the DNA TGTGCCAGCAGTTTTAACCCTCCCTCCACTGAAGCTTTCTTT.

The chain couples TRBV11-3 to TRBJ2-5; 9 bases line up with TRBD2. CDR3 length: 14 residues. J gave up 4 bases and V 6 bases, and 6 bases lay outside the gene matches. Germline V gene sequence: CDR1 SGHNT, CDR2 YENEEA. The CDR3 loop is CASSVSGGPETQYF. The CDR3 DNA follows: TGTGCCAGCAGTGTCAGCGGGGGGCCAGAGACCCAGTACTTC.

This rearrangement joins TRBV20-1 to TRBJ2-5; 9 bases fit TRBD2. Trimming cost V 5 bases and J 5 bases; bases outside gene matches: 15. The CDR3 extends over 16 amino acids. CDR1 DFQATT and CDR2 SNEGSKA come from the germline V gene (reference sequence). The CDR3 region has the DNA TGCAGTGCTCATGGGTTCCGCGGGAGGGCCGGGGAGACCCAGTACTTC. It encodes CSAHGFRGRAGETQYF.